This T cell receptor beta chain was captured in a study of PD-1 blockade in classical Hodgkin lymphoma (dated by TCRdb to about 2020). Broadly, across the study: A peripheral blood immune signature of response to PD-1 blockade in classical Hodgkin lymphoma was defined using TCR beta sequencing and CyTOF. Beyond this particular receptor, the publication reports: The study was limited to a single clinical trial cohort, and causes of repertoire differences, possibly disease activity or prior therapy, remained undefined. Baseline TCR diversity was reported to be lower in newly diagnosed patients than in healthy donors, and even lower in relapsed/refractory patients.

The Qiagen DNeasy kit was used to extract genomic DNA from unsorted PBMCs and from the negatively selected CD4+ and CD8+ fractions. TCR beta CDR3 regions were amplified by immunoSEQ multiplex PCR using primers annealing to V and J segments. Amplification bias was minimized using a synthetic immune receptor repertoire, and residual bias was removed computationally after sequencing. The authors processed their data as follows. Custom Python scripts were used to quantify repertoire diversity as the Shannon entropy index. The unsorted, CD4+ and CD8+ repertoires were each analyzed separately, with the exception of combined analyses, where CD4+ and CD8+ sequences were merged in silico. In TCRdb, the immuneACCESS table is reduced to in-frame sequences with V and J assigned. These tables do not hold every clone; where another copy was compared, an unresolved V gene accounts for under half, and the others remain unexplained. That table is the source of V, J and clone size, and D and trimming were worked out from the DNA. Recorded for this sample are around 26,000 clones; about 89% of them occurred a single time. Roughly 0.58% of the sample is held by the ten biggest clonotypes.

In the paper's terms, the time point label means: newly diagnosed, previously untreated cHL patient sample. Using a Miltenyi CD4+ T cell isolation kit, CD4+ T cells were purified from thawed PBMCs through magnetic negative selection. As a comparison group for the relapsed/refractory trial patients, PBMCs from patients with newly diagnosed, previously untreated classical Hodgkin lymphoma were sequenced. After peripheral blood was drawn into 8 mL Vacutainer Cell Preparation Tubes, PBMCs were isolated by centrifugation and then cryopreserved. Purified CD4+ and CD8+ fractions were prepared only for cases in which an additional PBMC sample was available. On LS columns in a quadroMACS separator, the magnetically labelled cells were depleted, and the flow-through was collected as the purified fraction. Regarding this clone: Its antigen is unknown. No much larger clone is present one base from it, and per-base qualities are unavailable.

The CDR3, cysteine through phenylalanine, is 14 amino acids long. Kept here is only the CDR3 DNA, which spans 42 bases and is read in frame from base 1. V lost 2 bases and J lost 1 base; the stretch between them is 9 bases long. The germline V gene encodes CDR1 SGHNT and CDR2 YYREEE (reference sequence). The chain links TRBV5-4 with TRBJ2-5, with the D gene not clear enough to name. The receptor was isolated from a human donor with classical Hodgkin lymphoma. The specimen was CD4+ T cells from blood. The nucleotide sequence is TGTGCCAGCAGCTTCCAGAACAGCCAAGAGACCCAGTACTTC. It encodes CASSFQNSQETQYF. The CDR3, completed at both ends by the reference TRBV5-4 and TRBJ2-5 genes, gives the full variable domain ETGVTQSPTHLIKTRGQQVTLRCSSQSGHNTVSWYQQALGQGPQFIFQYYREEENGRGNFPPRFSGLQFPNYSSELNVNALELDDSALYLCASSFQNSQETQYFGPGTRLLVL.